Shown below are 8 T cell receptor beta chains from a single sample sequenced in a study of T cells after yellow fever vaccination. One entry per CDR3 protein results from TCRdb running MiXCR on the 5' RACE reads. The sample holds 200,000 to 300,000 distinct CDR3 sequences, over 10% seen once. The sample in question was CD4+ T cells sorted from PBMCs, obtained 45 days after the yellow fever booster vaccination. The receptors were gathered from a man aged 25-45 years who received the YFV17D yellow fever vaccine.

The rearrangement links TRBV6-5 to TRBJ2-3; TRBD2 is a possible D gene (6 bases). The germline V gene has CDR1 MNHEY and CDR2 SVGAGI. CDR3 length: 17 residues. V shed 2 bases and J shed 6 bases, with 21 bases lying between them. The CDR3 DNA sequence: TGTGCCAGCAGTTACAAGGGCCGGGCCGGGAGCGTTGATACGCAGTATTTT. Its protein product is CASSYKGRAGSVDTQYF.

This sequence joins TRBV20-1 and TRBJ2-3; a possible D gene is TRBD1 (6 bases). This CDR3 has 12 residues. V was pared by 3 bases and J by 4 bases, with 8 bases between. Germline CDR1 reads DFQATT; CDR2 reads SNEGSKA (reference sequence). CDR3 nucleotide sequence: TGCAGTGCTAGGGGACACCCAGATACGCAGTATTTT. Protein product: CSARGHPDTQYF.

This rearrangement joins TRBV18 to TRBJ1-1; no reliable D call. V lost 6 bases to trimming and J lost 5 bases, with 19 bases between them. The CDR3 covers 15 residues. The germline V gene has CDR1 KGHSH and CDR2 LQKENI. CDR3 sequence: CASSAPGGRRTEAFF. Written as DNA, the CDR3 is TGTGCCAGCTCCGCCCCGGGTGGGAGGAGGACTGAAGCTTTCTTT.

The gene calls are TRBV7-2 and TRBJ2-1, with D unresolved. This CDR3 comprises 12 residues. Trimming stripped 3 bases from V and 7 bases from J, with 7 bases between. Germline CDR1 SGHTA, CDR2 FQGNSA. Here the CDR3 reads CASSFRANEQFF. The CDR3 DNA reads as TGTGCCAGCAGCTTCAGAGCAAATGAGCAGTTCTTC.

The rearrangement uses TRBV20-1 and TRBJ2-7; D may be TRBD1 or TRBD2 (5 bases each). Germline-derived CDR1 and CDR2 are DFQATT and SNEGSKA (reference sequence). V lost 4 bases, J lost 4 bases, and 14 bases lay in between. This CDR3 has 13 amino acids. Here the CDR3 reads CSATRDGRYEQYF. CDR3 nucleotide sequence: TGCAGTGCTACCCGGGACGGCCGTTACGAGCAGTACTTC.

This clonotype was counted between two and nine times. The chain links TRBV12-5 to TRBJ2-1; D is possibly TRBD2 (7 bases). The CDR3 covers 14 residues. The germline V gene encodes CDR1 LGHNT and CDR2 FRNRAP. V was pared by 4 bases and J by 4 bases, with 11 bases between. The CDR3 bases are TGTGCTAGTGGTTCAGGGAGGGGGTACAATGAGCAGTTCTTC. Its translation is CASGSGRGYNEQFF.

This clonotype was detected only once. Written as DNA, the CDR3 is TGCAGCGCCGACCCCCGGAATGAAGCTTTCTTT. Its translation is CSADPRNEAFF. The rearrangement links TRBV29-1 to TRBJ1-1; no firm D call. The CDR3 contains 11 residues. V lost 7 bases to trimming and J lost 7 bases, with 13 bases between them. The germline CDR1 and CDR2 sequences are SQVTM and ANQGSEA.

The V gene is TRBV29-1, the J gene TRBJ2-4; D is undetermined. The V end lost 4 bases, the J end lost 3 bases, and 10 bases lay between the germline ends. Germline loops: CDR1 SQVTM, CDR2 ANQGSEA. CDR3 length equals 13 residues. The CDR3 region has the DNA TGCAGCGTTGGGCTGATGTACAAAAACATTCAGTACTTC. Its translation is CSVGLMYKNIQYF.